These 5 T cell receptor beta chains were all obtained from the same sample, sequenced in a study of T cell repertoires in cytomegalovirus infection. Using its own MiXCR run on the reads, TCRdb lists one record per CDR3 protein. Of 350,000 to 450,000 distinct CDR3 sequences in the sample, around 18% were seen once. Material: PBMCs. The source of these receptors is a human donor in good health (CMV status not recorded). Some clones in this sample may be carry-over from other donors' samples.

The J gene is TRBJ2-5, the V gene TRBV20-1; D may match TRBD1 or TRBD2 (6 bases each). Germline values: CDR1 DFQATT, CDR2 SNEGSKA (reference sequence). V was trimmed by 5 bases and J by 0 bases, leaving 10 bases between them. This CDR3 spans 13 amino acids. The CDR3 DNA reads TGCAGTGCTCGCGGGGACAACCAAGAGACCCAGTACTTC. This codes for CSARGDNQETQYF.

This clonotype appeared many times. The rearrangement uses TRBV7-2 and TRBJ2-4; possibly TRBD1 for D (5 bases). The CDR3 is 15 residues long. V gave up 0 bases and J gave up 1 base, with 7 bases separating them. Germline values: CDR1 SGHTA, CDR2 FQGNSA. Here the CDR3 reads CASSLAGAAKNIQYF. CDR3 nucleotides: TGTGCCAGCAGCTTAGCAGGGGCGGCCAAAAACATTCAGTACTTC.

This chain uses TRBV7-9 with TRBJ1-1, with TRBD1 as a possible D gene (6 bases). The germline V gene encodes CDR1 SEHNR and CDR2 FQNEAQ (reference sequence). Trimming took 4 bases from V and 5 from J, leaving 11 bases between them. CDR3 size: 13 residues. For the CDR3, the DNA is TGTGCCAGCAGCTACACTACAGGGACTGAAGCTTTCTTT. Translating gives CASSYTTGTEAFF.

This clonotype was counted ten times or more. The rearrangement joins TRBV7-2 to TRBJ2-5, with 13 bases lining up with TRBD2. Trimming cost V 4 bases and J 2 bases; bases outside gene matches: 1. This CDR3 has 15 residues. Per germline, CDR1 SGHTA and CDR2 FQGNSA. The CDR3 nucleotides are TGTGCCAGCAGCTCGGGACTAGCGGGGCAAGAGACCCAGTACTTC. Its protein is CASSSGLAGQETQYF.

The chain has TRBV12-3 or TRBV12-4 and TRBJ1-1; the D gene is possibly TRBD1 (5 bases). This CDR3 comprises 13 residues. Trimming cost V 3 bases and J 6 bases, with 11 bases left between them. The DNA of the CDR3 is TGTGCCAGCAGTTTTTTGGGGGAACCTGAAGCTTTCTTT. It codes for CASSFLGEPEAFF.